These 14 T cell receptor beta chains share one sample of origin, sequenced in a study of T cell repertoires in cytomegalovirus infection. TCRdb passed the reads through MiXCR, listing each CDR3 protein once. Of about 400,000 distinct CDR3 sequences in the sample, roughly 20% were seen once. The specimen sequenced was PBMCs. Receptor source: a human donor in good health (CMV status not recorded). Some clones in this sample may be carry-over from other donors' samples.

This clonotype was counted a few times. The rearrangement joins TRBV12-3 or TRBV12-4 to TRBJ2-2; D perhaps matches TRBD1 (7 bases). Between the trimmed V and J ends, which lost 10 bases and 4 bases, there was a span of 22 bases. The CDR3 length is 16 residues. The CDR3 DNA is TGTGCCACCAATAACTGGAGGGGGCAATCCACCGGGGAGCTGTTTTTT. Translation gives CATNNWRGQSTGELFF.

V and J are TRBV2 and TRBJ2-5; 7 bases match TRBD2. The J segment lost 6 bases and the V segment lost 8 bases, leaving 9 bases of the junction unmatched. The CDR3 is made up of 13 amino acids. Germline-derived CDR1 and CDR2 are SNHLY and FYNNEI. CDR3 region: CASAAGDGKTQYF. The CDR3 coding sequence is TGTGCCAGCGCCGCGGGGGATGGAAAGACCCAGTACTTC.

This clonotype was counted ten times or more. The chain employs TRBV25-1 and TRBJ1-2, with 8 bases fitting TRBD1. The CDR3 length is 13 residues. Germline V CDR1 and CDR2: MGHDK, SYGVNS. Unmatched junction bases numbered 3, after V lost 3 bases and J lost 6 bases. CDR3 region: CASSDQDRDGYTF. CDR3 bases: TGTGCCAGCAGTGACCAGGACAGGGATGGCTACACCTTC.

This clonotype was counted a few times. The genes are TRBV20-1 and TRBJ2-3; 7 bases map to TRBD2. Germline CDR1 DFQATT, CDR2 SNEGSKA (reference sequence). This CDR3 is 13 amino acids long. The J segment lost 5 bases and the V segment lost 3 bases, leaving 5 bases of the junction unmatched. The CDR3 DNA is TGCAGTGCTAGGGGGAGGGAAGGAGATACGCAGTATTTT. It codes for CSARGREGDTQYF.

This clonotype was seen many times. The chain employs TRBV7-2 and TRBJ2-1; D not resolved. Germline CDR1 reads SGHTA; CDR2 reads FQGNSA. CDR3 size: 12 residues. V was cut by 5 bases and J by 10 bases, with 12 bases left in between. The DNA of the CDR3 is TGTGCCAGCAGCCCAATGCTGGGGGAGCAGTTCTTC. Protein sequence: CASSPMLGEQFF.

This clonotype was seen a few times. The CDR3 region is CASSPAPPGYTDTQYF. The DNA for the CDR3 is TGTGCCAGCAGCCCAGCTCCCCCGGGCTACACAGATACGCAGTATTTT. This sequence joins TRBV7-2 and TRBJ2-3; D is unresolved. The V end lost 5 bases, the J end lost 2 bases, and 17 bases lay between the germline ends. Germline assignment: CDR1 SGHTA and CDR2 FQGNSA. This CDR3 contains 16 residues.

The CDR3 nucleotides read TGTGCCACCCAGGGACAGGGAAAAGAGACCCAGTACTTC. It codes for CATQGQGKETQYF. The chain links TRBV24-1 to TRBJ2-5; 9 bases fit TRBD1. V was pared by 9 bases and J by 3 bases, with 4 bases of the junction left unmatched. The CDR3 totals 13 residues. Germline loops: CDR1 KGHDR, CDR2 SFDVKD.

There are many counts of this clonotype. The chain employs TRBV6-1 and TRBJ2-3; 8 nucleotides match TRBD2. The germline V gene has CDR1 MNHNS and CDR2 SASEGT. J gave up 2 bases and V 6 bases, and 10 bases lay outside the gene matches. This CDR3 has 16 residues. The CDR3 coding sequence is TGTGCCAGCAGGCCGCAAGCGGGAGTGCTCACAGATACGCAGTATTTT. Translation gives CASRPQAGVLTDTQYF.

The sample holds many counts of this clonotype. The chain is built from TRBV12-3 or TRBV12-4 and TRBJ2-3; the D gene is possibly TRBD2 (7 bases). V was trimmed by 6 bases and J by 4 bases, leaving 17 bases between them. The CDR3 has 15 residues. The CDR3 loop reads CASSPGRGGPDTQYF. CDR3 coding DNA: TGTGCCAGCAGCCCTGGGAGGGGGGGCCCAGATACGCAGTATTTT.

This clonotype was counted at least ten times. The rearrangement joins TRBV7-6 to TRBJ1-5; unclear D gene. The germline V gene encodes CDR1 SGHVS and CDR2 FNYEAQ. Deletions cut 7 bases from V and 2 bases from J, with 15 bases between. This CDR3 has 15 residues. The CDR3 region has the DNA TGTGCCAGCACCCTGGGAGGGTCGGGCAATCAGCCCCAGCATTTT. This sequence encodes CASTLGGSGNQPQHF. Looking up the rest from reference TRBV7-6 and TRBJ1-5 gives the full variable domain: GAGVSQSPRYKVTKRGQDVALRCDPISGHVSLYWYRQALGQGPEFLTYFNYEAQQDKSGLPNDRFSAERPEGSISTLTIQRTEQRDSAMYRCASTLGGSGNQPQHFGDGTRLSIL.

The sample holds many counts of this clonotype. This CDR3 is CATRSRVGNQPQHF. For the CDR3, the DNA is TGTGCCACCCGATCCAGGGTCGGCAATCAGCCCCAGCATTTT. The chain uses TRBV2 and TRBJ1-5; D possibly corresponds to TRBD1 (5 bases). The germline V and J ends were trimmed by 10 bases and 2 bases, with 15 bases remaining between them. Germline V CDR1 and CDR2: SNHLY, FYNNEI. CDR3 length equals 14 residues.

Ten or more counts support this clonotype. The rearrangement joins TRBV7-9 to TRBJ2-4, with 8 bases aligning to TRBD2. The ends lost 4 bases at V and 4 bases at J; junction bases unmatched: 6. Germline lookup yields CDR1 SEHNR and CDR2 FQNEAQ (reference sequence). The CDR3 consists of 15 residues. This chain's CDR3 is CASSSPSGRKNIQYF. The CDR3 DNA is TGTGCCAGCAGCTCACCCAGCGGGAGAAAAAACATTCAGTACTTC.

The chain combines TRBV2 with TRBJ1-2, with 9 positions matching TRBD1. After removal of 1 base from V and 3 bases from J, the junction contained 0 bases not matched to a gene. CDR1 and CDR2 (germline): SNHLY, FYNNEI. The CDR3 sequence is 14 residues long. As DNA, the CDR3 is TGTGCCAGCAGTGAAGACAGGGGGCACTATGGCTACACCTTC. Residues: CASSEDRGHYGYTF. The whole variable domain, remainder taken from reference TRBV2 and TRBJ1-2, is EPEVTQTPSHQVTQMGQEVILRCVPISNHLYFYWYRQILGQKVEFLVSFYNNEISEKSEIFDDQFSVERPDGSNFTLKIRSTKLEDSAMYFCASSEDRGHYGYTFGSGTRLTVV.

The chain is built from TRBV20-1 and TRBJ2-4, with D perhaps given as TRBD1 or TRBD2 (5 bases each). The V and J ends lost 6 bases and 9 bases respectively, with 15 bases between them. CDR3 length: 12 residues. Germline V gene lookup returns CDR1 DFQATT and CDR2 SNEGSKA (reference sequence). DNA for the CDR3: TGCAGTGCCCCGGGGCCACTTAGCATTCAGTACTTC. As protein: CSAPGPLSIQYF.